This is a list of T cell receptor beta chains from one sample in a study of blood T cell repertoires in COVID-19. Method: immunoSEQ multiplex PCR; TCRdb's copy keeps in-frame clones and lacks some. The data show tens of thousands of clones, under 90% seen once. Material for sequencing was peripheral blood. These receptors all come from a man at least 80 years old with acute or convalescent COVID-19. Both conserved end residues are part of each CDR3. Fields, in order: clone size, J gene, D gene, V gene, CDR3 DNA, CDR3 protein. A D gene is named only where the DNA matches it firmly. Not all rows give a size; the values are once, few, many and, for expanded clones, a class.

>NA|TRBJ1-4|TRBD1|TRBV6-5
TGTGCCAGCAGTTACCGTTGGGACAGAAGAAAGGAACTGTTTTTT
CASSYRWDRRKELFF
>NA|TRBJ2-1|TRBD2|TRBV5-4
TGTGCCAGCAGCGCCGGACTAGCGGGAGGCCTCACCAATGAGCAGTTCTTC
CASSAGLAGGLTNEQFF
>NA|TRBJ1-1|TRBD1|TRBV14
TGTGCCAGCAGAAACAGGGGGCAGAACACTGAAGCTTTCTTT
CASRNRGQNTEAFF
>NA|TRBJ1-4|NA|TRBV18
TGTGCCAGCTCTCTCTCGGAGGAAAAACTGTTTTTT
CASSLSEEKLFF
>NA|TRBJ1-2|TRBD1|TRBV18
TGTGCCAGCTCACCCTCCCGGGACAGGCTTAACTATGGCTACACCTTC
CASSPSRDRLNYGYTF
>NA|TRBJ2-3|TRBD2|TRBV5-4
TGTGCCAGCAGCTTTCATACTAGCGGGGTTAGCACAGATACGCAGTATTTT
CASSFHTSGVSTDTQYF
>NA|TRBJ1-1|TRBD1|TRBV7-9
TGTGCCAGCAGCTCAGGACAGGTCTTGAACACTGAAGCTTTCTTT
CASSSGQVLNTEAFF
>NA|TRBJ1-5|TRBD1|TRBV27
TGTGCCAGCAGTCTATTCTCAGGACAGGGGAATCAGCCCCAGCATTTT
CASSLFSGQGNQPQHF
>NA|TRBJ2-1|NA|TRBV28
TGTGCCAGCAGCATTACAGAATACAATGAGCAGTTCTTC
CASSITEYNEQFF
>NA|TRBJ2-1|TRBD2|TRBV29-1
TGCAGCGTTGGACTTACTAGCGGGAGGTCCTACAATGAGCAGTTCTTC
CSVGLTSGRSYNEQFF
>NA|TRBJ2-5|TRBD2|TRBV18
TGTGCCAGCTCAACGGCTAGCGGGAGGGGAGAGACCCAGTACTTC
CASSTASGRGETQYF
>NA|TRBJ2-3|NA|TRBV24-1
TGTGCCACCAGTGATCAACAGGGTACAGATACGCAGTATTTT
CATSDQQGTDTQYF
>NA|TRBJ1-6|NA|TRBV28
TGTGCCAGCAGTTTTGCAGTGGACATTAAGGCCCTCCACTTT
CASSFAVDIKALHF
>NA|TRBJ2-3|NA|TRBV5-1
TGCGCCAGCAGCCCTGGACAGAACACAGATACGCAGTATTTT
CASSPGQNTDTQYF
>NA|TRBJ1-4|NA|TRBV25-1
TGTGCCAGCAGTGAATCCACAGGTAGAGAAAAACTGTTTTTT
CASSESTGREKLFF
>NA|TRBJ2-6|NA|TRBV28
TGTGCCAGCAGTTTCGGACAAAGCTCTGGGGCCAACGTCCTGACTTTC
CASSFGQSSGANVLTF
>NA|TRBJ2-3|TRBD2|TRBV10-3
TGTGCCATCAGTGACGCTAGCGGGAGCTCAGATACGCAGTATTTT
CAISDASGSSDTQYF
>many|TRBJ2-7|NA|TRBV6-2/TRBV6-3
TGTGCCAGCAGTTACTCGAGCGCACCCTACGAGCAGTACTTC
CASSYSSAPYEQYF
>NA|TRBJ1-5|TRBD1|TRBV18
TGTGCCAGCTCACCAGTTTTGATTAGGGGGCTAGATAGCAATCAGCCCCAGCATTTT
CASSPVLIRGLDSNQPQHF
>NA|TRBJ2-7|TRBD2|TRBV7-2
TGTGCCAGCAGCGAATCTAGCGGAGGGATTTACGAGCAGTACTTC
CASSESSGGIYEQYF
>NA|TRBJ1-2|TRBD1|TRBV7-9
TGTGCCAGCAGCTTAGTCGGGACAGTCTATGGCTACACCTTC
CASSLVGTVYGYTF
>NA|TRBJ2-3|TRBD1|TRBV11-2
TGTGCCAGCAGCTTATCAAGGACAGGGGGCAGGGCAGATACGCAGTATTTT
CASSLSRTGGRADTQYF
>NA|TRBJ1-3|NA|TRBV18
TGTGCCAGCTCACCGACAGGCGCCTTAGCCTCCTCTGGAAACACCATATATTTT
CASSPTGALASSGNTIYF
>NA|TRBJ2-2|NA|TRBV6-1
TGTGCCAGCAGTGAAGCCGGAGGGGCGATCACCGGGGAGCTGTTTTTT
CASSEAGGAITGELFF
>NA|TRBJ2-1|NA|TRBV5-4
TGTGCCAGCAGCCTTCTGAGCGGAGGGAGCCGTGAGCAGTTCTTC
CASSLLSGGSREQFF
>NA|TRBJ2-7|TRBD2|TRBV4-1
TGCGCCAGCAGCCACGGACAGCTTAGCGGGAGTGGGTACGAGCAGTACTTC
CASSHGQLSGSGYEQYF
>once|TRBJ1-4|TRBD1|TRBV5-1
TGCGCCAGCAGCCCTCCGTTCGGGACAGGGCAAGAAAAACTGTTTTTT
CASSPPFGTGQEKLFF
>NA|TRBJ1-3|NA|TRBV6-5
TGTGCCAGCAGCCAGGGTACTGGAAACACCATATATTTT
CASSQGTGNTIYF
>once|TRBJ2-3|NA|TRBV19
TGTGCCAGTAGTTCCCGGGACTCTCTCCAGTATTTT
CASSSRDSLQYF
>NA|TRBJ1-2|NA|TRBV11-2
TGTGCCAGCAGCTCCGCCGGGGGTCTCTATGGCTACACCTTC
CASSSAGGLYGYTF
>NA|TRBJ1-2|NA|TRBV30
TGTGCCTGGAACCCCCAGGCATTCTCTGGCTACACCTTC
CAWNPQAFSGYTF
>once|TRBJ1-2|NA|TRBV12-3/TRBV12-4
TGTGCCAGCAGTCTTCATGGGGGCATCGGCACCTTC
CASSLHGGIGTF
>NA|TRBJ2-7|TRBD1|TRBV2
TGTGCCAGCAGTGACCCGGGACAGGGGAACGAGCAGTACTTC
CASSDPGQGNEQYF
>NA|TRBJ1-5|NA|TRBV30
TGTGCCTGGACTCACAAGGGGGGCAATCAGCCCCAGCATTTT
CAWTHKGGNQPQHF
>NA|TRBJ1-2|TRBD1|TRBV19
TGTGCCAGTAGTCCGGACAGGCGAATCTATGGCTACACCTTC
CASSPDRRIYGYTF
>NA|TRBJ2-7|TRBD2|TRBV11-2
TGTGCCAGCAGCCCGCCCATAGCGGGAGGTTTGTACGAGCAGTACTTC
CASSPPIAGGLYEQYF
>few|TRBJ1-2|TRBD1|TRBV16
TGTGCCAGCAGCCCCAAACACAGGGGTTCCTACTATGGCTACACCTTC
CASSPKHRGSYYGYTF
>many|TRBJ1-4|NA|TRBV20-1
TGCAGTGCTAGAGATCTATCGAAACTGTTTTTT
CSARDLSKLFF
>NA|TRBJ1-3|NA|TRBV19
TGTGCCAGTAGTCTACTGGGAAACACCATATATTTT
CASSLLGNTIYF
>NA|TRBJ2-1|NA|TRBV2
TGTGCCAGCTTTAGATCGGACTACCTCGATAGCAATGAGCAGTTCTTC
CASFRSDYLDSNEQFF
>NA|TRBJ2-7|NA|TRBV5-1
TGCGCCAGCAGCTTGGCACAGGTACCCTACGAGCAGTACTTC
CASSLAQVPYEQYF
>NA|TRBJ1-1|TRBD1|TRBV5-5
TGTGCCAGCAGCTTGCAGGGGGGCCCCTCGGGCACTGAAGCTTTCTTT
CASSLQGGPSGTEAFF
>NA|TRBJ1-5|TRBD1|TRBV6-6
TGTGCCAGCAGTCGAGTTGGGACAGGGCGGAATCAGCCCCAGCATTTT
CASSRVGTGRNQPQHF
>NA|TRBJ2-7|NA|TRBV4-3
TGCGCCAGCAGCCACCTCACAGGAAGGGAGCAGTACTTC
CASSHLTGREQYF
>NA|TRBJ2-1|TRBD2|TRBV2
TGTGCCAGCAGTGAATGGCGGGAGGGCCGTAATGAGCAGTTCTTC
CASSEWREGRNEQFF
>NA|TRBJ1-2|TRBD1|TRBV6-5
TGTGCCAGCAGTACCAGACAGGGGGACTATGGCTACACCTTC
CASSTRQGDYGYTF
>NA|TRBJ2-3|NA|TRBV18
TGTGCCAGCTCACCAGACCAGGTTAGCACAGATACGCAGTATTTT
CASSPDQVSTDTQYF
>NA|TRBJ2-3|TRBD1|TRBV3-1/TRBV3-2
TGTGCCAGCAGCCGGGACAGGGGTTCCACAGATACGCAGTATTTT
CASSRDRGSTDTQYF
>NA|TRBJ2-1|TRBD2|TRBV19
TGTGCCAGTAGTATTCTTCTCGGACTAGCGGGAGACGGCGATGAGCAGTTCTTC
CASSILLGLAGDGDEQFF
>NA|TRBJ2-3|TRBD2|TRBV6-5
TGTGCCAGCTCGCCTAGCGGGAGGACAGATACGCAGTATTTT
CASSPSGRTDTQYF
>NA|TRBJ2-7|TRBD2|TRBV14
TGTGCCAGCAGCCGATCTAGCGGGAGGGTAGCCTACGAGCAGTACTTC
CASSRSSGRVAYEQYF
>NA|TRBJ1-3|NA|TRBV28
TGTGCCAGCAGTTCCCAGGGCACTGGAAACACCATATATTTT
CASSSQGTGNTIYF
>once|TRBJ2-1|TRBD2|TRBV12-3/TRBV12-4
TGTGCCAGCAGTTTAGGGACTAGCGATGAGCAGTTCTTC
CASSLGTSDEQFF
>NA|TRBJ1-4|TRBD1|TRBV27
TGTGCCAGCAGGTCGGACAGGGCTGATGAAAAACTGTTTTTT
CASRSDRADEKLFF
>NA|TRBJ2-2|NA|TRBV15
TGTGCCACCAGCAGAGTCGATAGCGCGAACACCGGGGAGCTGTTTTTT
CATSRVDSANTGELFF
>NA|TRBJ2-7|NA|TRBV24-1
TGTGCCACCAGCGGGAGAGACTACGAGCAGTACTTC
CATSGRDYEQYF
>once|TRBJ1-5|TRBD1|TRBV19
TGTGCCAGTAGTATCTCAGGGGGACTTCGTAGGAGCAATCAGCCCCAGCATTTT
CASSISGGLRRSNQPQHF
>NA|TRBJ2-1|NA|TRBV28
TGTGCCAGCAGATACCCAGACACTAGTAGCTCCTACAATGAGCAGTTCTTC
CASRYPDTSSSYNEQFF
>NA|TRBJ1-1|NA|TRBV28
TGTGCCAGCAGTTTATTCGACCCTAGCGCTGAAGCTTTCTTT
CASSLFDPSAEAFF